This T cell receptor beta chain emerged from a study of OX40 agonist ivuxolimab in advanced cancers. Regarding the study as a whole: Clonal expansion by week 6 occurred in CD4+ and CD8+ blood T cells (at 0.1 to 3.0 mg/kg).

Profiling relied on immunoSEQ multiplex PCR, and the TCRdb table lists in-frame clones only, not all of them. This sample has around 94,000 clones, with around 86% found just once. To note about this clone: What it binds is unknown.

The V gene's germline CDR1 is MNHEY and CDR2 SMNVEV (reference sequence). This CDR3 spans 10 amino acids. V was shortened by 11 bases and J by 7 bases, with 9 bases between the two germline ends. The TCR was taken from an adult with an advanced solid tumor such as melanoma, head and neck, liver or kidney cancer. Specimen: CD4+ or CD8+ T cells sorted from blood, collected in a trial of the OX40 agonist ivuxolimab. V usage is TRBV27 and J usage is TRBJ1-5; D remains unclear. CDR3 loop: CAGGDQPQHF. Here the CDR3 DNA reads TGTGCCGGCGGCGACCAGCCCCAGCATTTT.